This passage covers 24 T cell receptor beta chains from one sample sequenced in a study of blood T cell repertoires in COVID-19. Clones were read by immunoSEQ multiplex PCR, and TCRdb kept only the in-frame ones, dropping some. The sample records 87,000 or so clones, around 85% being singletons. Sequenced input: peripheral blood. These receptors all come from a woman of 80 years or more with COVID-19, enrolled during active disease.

CDR3 amino acids: CASSPGTASYNEQFF. The CDR3 DNA is TGTGCCAGCAGCCCCGGGACAGCGTCTTACAATGAGCAGTTCTTC. The chain carries TRBV7-7 and TRBJ2-1, with 7 positions matching TRBD1. V trimming: 5 bases; J trimming: 4 bases; junction bases outside the gene matches: 8. The CDR3 contains 15 residues. Germline assignment: CDR1 SSHAT and CDR2 FNYEAQ (reference sequence).

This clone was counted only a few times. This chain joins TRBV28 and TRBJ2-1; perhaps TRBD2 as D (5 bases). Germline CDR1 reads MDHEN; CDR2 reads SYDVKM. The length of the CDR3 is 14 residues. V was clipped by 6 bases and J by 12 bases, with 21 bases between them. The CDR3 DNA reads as TGTGCCAGCAGATCTAAGCTAGCAGGAGGTAGGCAGTTCTTC. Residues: CASRSKLAGGRQFF.

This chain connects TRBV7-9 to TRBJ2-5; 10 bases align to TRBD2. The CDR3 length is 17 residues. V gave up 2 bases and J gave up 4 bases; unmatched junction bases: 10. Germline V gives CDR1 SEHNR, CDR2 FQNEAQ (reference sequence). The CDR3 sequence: CASSLYPSGGAGETQYF. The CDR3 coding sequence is TGTGCCAGCAGCTTATACCCCAGCGGGGGGGCAGGAGAGACCCAGTACTTC.

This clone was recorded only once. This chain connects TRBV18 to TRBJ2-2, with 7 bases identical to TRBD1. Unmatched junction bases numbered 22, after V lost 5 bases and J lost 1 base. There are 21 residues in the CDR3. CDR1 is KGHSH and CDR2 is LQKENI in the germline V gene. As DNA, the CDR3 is TGTGCCAGCTCAATCCTACCGGGACAGTCTACAAACCAAATGAACACCGGGGAGCTGTTTTTT. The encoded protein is CASSILPGQSTNQMNTGELFF.

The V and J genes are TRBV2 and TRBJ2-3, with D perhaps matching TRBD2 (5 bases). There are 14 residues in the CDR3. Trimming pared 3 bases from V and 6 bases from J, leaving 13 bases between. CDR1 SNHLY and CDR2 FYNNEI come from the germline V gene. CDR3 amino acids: CASSELALGDTQYF. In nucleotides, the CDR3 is TGTGCCAGCAGTGAGCTAGCTTTGGGGGATACGCAGTATTTT. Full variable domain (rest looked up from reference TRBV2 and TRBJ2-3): EPEVTQTPSHQVTQMGQEVILRCVPISNHLYFYWYRQILGQKVEFLVSFYNNEISEKSEIFDDQFSVERPDGSNFTLKIRSTKLEDSAMYFCASSELALGDTQYFGPGTRLTVL.

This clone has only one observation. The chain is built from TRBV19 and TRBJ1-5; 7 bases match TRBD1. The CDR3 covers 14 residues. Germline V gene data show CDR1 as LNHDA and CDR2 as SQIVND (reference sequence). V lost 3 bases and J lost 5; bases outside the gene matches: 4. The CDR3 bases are TGTGCCAGTAGTATCGCCAGGGGGTATCAGCCCCAGCATTTT. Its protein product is CASSIARGYQPQHF.

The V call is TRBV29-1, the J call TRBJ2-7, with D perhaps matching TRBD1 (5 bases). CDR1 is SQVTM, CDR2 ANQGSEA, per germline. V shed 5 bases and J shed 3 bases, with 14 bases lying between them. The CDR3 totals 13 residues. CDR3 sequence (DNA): TGCAGCGTTACGAACGGCAGGGACTACGAGCAGTACTTC. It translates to CSVTNGRDYEQYF.

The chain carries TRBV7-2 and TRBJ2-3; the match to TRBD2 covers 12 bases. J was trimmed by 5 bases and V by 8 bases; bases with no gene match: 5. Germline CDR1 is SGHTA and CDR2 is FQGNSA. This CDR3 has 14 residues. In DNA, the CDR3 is TGTGCCAGCGGGACTAGCGGGTCTGGAGATACGCAGTATTTT. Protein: CASGTSGSGDTQYF. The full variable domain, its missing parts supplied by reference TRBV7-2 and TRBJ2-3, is GAGVSQSPSNKVTEKGKDVELRCDPISGHTALYWYRQSLGQGLEFLIYFQGNSAPDKSGLPSDRFSAERTGGSVSTLTIQRTQQEDSAVYLCASGTSGSGDTQYFGPGTRLTVL.

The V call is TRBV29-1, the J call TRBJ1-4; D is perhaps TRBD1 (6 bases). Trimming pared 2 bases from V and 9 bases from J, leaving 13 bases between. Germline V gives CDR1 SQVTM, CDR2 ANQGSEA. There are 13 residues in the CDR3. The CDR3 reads CSVERPGAKKLFF. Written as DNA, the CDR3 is TGCAGCGTTGAAAGGCCAGGGGCGAAAAAACTGTTTTTT.

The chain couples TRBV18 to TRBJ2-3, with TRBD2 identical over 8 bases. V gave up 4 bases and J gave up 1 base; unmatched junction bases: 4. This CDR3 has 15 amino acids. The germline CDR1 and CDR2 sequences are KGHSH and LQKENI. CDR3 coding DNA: TGTGCCAGCTCACAGGGACTAGGAGGCACAGATACGCAGTATTTT. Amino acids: CASSQGLGGTDTQYF.

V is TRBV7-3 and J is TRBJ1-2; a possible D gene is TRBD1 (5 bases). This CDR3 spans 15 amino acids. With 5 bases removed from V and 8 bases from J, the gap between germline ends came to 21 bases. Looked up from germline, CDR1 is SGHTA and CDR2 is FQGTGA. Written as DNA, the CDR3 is TGTGCCAGCAGCGCAGACGGGGGTCTCCCTTCGGGCTACACCTTC. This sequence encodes CASSADGGLPSGYTF.

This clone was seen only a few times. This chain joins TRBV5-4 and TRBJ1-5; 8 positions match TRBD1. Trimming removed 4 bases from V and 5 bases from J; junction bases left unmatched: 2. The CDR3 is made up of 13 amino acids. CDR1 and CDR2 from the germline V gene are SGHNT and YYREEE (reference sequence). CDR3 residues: CASSLDRDQPQHF. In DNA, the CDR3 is TGTGCCAGCAGCCTGGACAGGGATCAGCCCCAGCATTTT.

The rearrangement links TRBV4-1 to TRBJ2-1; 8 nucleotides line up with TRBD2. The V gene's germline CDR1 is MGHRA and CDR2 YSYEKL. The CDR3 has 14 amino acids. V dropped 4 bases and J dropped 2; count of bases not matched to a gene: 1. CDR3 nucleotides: TGCGCCAGCAGCCCTAGCGGGCCCTACAATGAGCAGTTCTTC. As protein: CASSPSGPYNEQFF.

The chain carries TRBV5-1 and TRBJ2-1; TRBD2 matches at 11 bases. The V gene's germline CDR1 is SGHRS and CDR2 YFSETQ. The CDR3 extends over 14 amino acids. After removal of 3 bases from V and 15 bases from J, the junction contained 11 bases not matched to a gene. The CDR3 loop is CASSSGMGLAVLFF. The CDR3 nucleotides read TGCGCCAGCAGCTCGGGGATGGGACTAGCGGTTCTGTTCTTC.

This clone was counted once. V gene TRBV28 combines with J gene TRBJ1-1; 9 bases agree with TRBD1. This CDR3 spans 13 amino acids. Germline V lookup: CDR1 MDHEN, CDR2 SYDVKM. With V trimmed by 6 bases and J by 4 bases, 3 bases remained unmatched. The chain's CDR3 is CASRGQGRTEAFF. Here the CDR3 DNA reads TGTGCCAGCAGGGGACAGGGACGCACTGAAGCTTTCTTT.

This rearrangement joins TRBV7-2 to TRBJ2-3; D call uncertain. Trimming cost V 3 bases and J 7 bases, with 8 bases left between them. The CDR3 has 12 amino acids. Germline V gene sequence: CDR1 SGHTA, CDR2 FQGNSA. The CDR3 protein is CASSFISNTQYF. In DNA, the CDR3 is TGTGCCAGCAGCTTTATAAGCAATACGCAGTATTTT.

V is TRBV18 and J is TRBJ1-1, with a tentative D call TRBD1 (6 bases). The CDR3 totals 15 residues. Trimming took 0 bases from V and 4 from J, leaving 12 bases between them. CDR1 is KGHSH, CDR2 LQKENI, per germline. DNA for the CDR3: TGTGCCAGCTCACCACCTTGGGGGCGCGGCACTGAAGCTTTCTTT. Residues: CASSPPWGRGTEAFF.

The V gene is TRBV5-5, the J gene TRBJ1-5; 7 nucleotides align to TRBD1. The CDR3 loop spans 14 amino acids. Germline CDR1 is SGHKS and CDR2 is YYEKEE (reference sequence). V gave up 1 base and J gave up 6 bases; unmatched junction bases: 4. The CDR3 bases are TGTGCCAGCAGCTTGTATGCAGGGGGTCAGCCCCAGCATTTT. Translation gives CASSLYAGGQPQHF.

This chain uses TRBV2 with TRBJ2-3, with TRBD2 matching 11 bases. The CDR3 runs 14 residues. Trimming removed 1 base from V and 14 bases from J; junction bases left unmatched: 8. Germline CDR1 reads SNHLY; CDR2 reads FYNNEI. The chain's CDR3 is CASSEEASGGFRYF. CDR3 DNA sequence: TGTGCCAGCAGTGAAGAGGCTAGCGGGGGGTTCAGGTATTTT.

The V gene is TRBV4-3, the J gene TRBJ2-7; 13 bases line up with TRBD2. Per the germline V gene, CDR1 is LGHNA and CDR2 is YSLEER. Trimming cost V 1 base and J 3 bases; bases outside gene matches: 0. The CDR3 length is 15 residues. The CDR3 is CASSQGLAGGYEQYF. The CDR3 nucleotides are TGCGCCAGCAGCCAAGGACTAGCGGGGGGCTACGAGCAGTACTTC.

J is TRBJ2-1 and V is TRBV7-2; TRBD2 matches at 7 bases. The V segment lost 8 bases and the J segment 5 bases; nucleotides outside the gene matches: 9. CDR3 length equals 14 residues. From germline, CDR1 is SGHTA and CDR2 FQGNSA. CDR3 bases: TGTGCCAGCCGTCCGGGACTAACTAACAATGAGCAGTTCTTC. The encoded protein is CASRPGLTNNEQFF. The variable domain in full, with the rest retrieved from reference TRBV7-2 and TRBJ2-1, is GAGVSQSPSNKVTEKGKDVELRCDPISGHTALYWYRQSLGQGLEFLIYFQGNSAPDKSGLPSDRFSAERTGGSVSTLTIQRTQQEDSAVYLCASRPGLTNNEQFFGPGTRLTVL.

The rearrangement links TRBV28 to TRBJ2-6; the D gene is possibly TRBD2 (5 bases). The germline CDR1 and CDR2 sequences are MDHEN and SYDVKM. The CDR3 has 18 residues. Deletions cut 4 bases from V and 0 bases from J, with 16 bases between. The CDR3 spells CASSSITRTFSGANVLTF. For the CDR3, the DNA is TGTGCCAGCAGTTCTATAACTAGGACCTTCTCTGGGGCCAACGTCCTGACTTTC.

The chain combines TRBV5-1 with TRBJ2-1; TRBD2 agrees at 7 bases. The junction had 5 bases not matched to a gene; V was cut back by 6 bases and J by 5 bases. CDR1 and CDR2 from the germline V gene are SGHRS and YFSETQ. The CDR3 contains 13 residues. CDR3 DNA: TGCGCCAGCAAGGTTCTAGCGGACAATGAGCAGTTCTTC. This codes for CASKVLADNEQFF. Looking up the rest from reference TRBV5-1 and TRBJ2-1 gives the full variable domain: KAGVTQTPRYLIKTRGQQVTLSCSPISGHRSVSWYQQTPGQGLQFLFEYFSETQRNKGNFPGRFSGRQFSNSRSEMNVSTLELGDSALYLCASKVLADNEQFFGPGTRLTVL.

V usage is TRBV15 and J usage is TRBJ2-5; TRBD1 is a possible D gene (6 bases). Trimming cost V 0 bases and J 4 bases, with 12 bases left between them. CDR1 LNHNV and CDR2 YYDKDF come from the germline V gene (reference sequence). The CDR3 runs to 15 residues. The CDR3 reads CATSREGRGLETQYF. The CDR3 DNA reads TGTGCCACCAGCAGAGAGGGTAGGGGGTTAGAGACCCAGTACTTC.